The 13 T cell receptor beta chains given below trace back to one sample, sequenced in a study of shared clonotypes between healthy human individuals (TCRdb year 2020). Library creation used the immunoSEQ multiplex PCR assay. Sourced from immuneACCESS, this table was stored by TCRdb with only in-frame sequences that have V and J called. A share of the clones is absent; for the studies checked, an unresolved V gene accounts for under half, and the remainder has no known explanation. Recorded for this sample are about 510,000 clones; around 79% of them occurred a single time. Approximately 12% of the sample is in the top ten clones. Specimen: PBMCs. The receptors originated from a woman between 35 and 50 years old in good health. Some clones in this sample may be carry-over from other donors' samples.

CDR3 sequence: CASSKGKGQGALYGEKLFF. CDR3 DNA: TGTGCCAGCAGCAAAGGGAAAGGGCAGGGGGCACTTTATGGTGAAAAACTGTTTTTT. The V and J genes are TRBV21-1 and TRBJ1-4; the table's D gene call, TRBD1, was not cross checked with the DNA. TRBV21-1 is an annotated pseudogene. The CDR3 has 19 residues.

The chain links TRBV30 to TRBJ2-7; D may be TRBD2 (6 bases). This CDR3 spans 16 amino acids. The V end was cut by 2 bases, the J end by 0 bases, with 17 bases between. Germline lookup yields CDR1 GTSNPN and CDR2 SVGIG (reference sequence). The CDR3 coding sequence is TGTGCCTGGAGTTTGGACCCGGGACTCTTCTCCTACGAGCAGTACTTC. Amino acid sequence: CAWSLDPGLFSYEQYF.

The rearrangement joins TRBV5-1 to TRBJ1-1, with 8 bases that match TRBD1. CDR3 size: 15 residues. The germline V gene has CDR1 SGHRS and CDR2 YFSETQ. V lost 2 bases, J lost 4 bases, and 7 bases stayed unmatched. The CDR3 sequence: CASSLRDRNPTEAFF. In nucleotides, the CDR3 is TGCGCCAGCAGCTTACGGGACAGGAATCCCACTGAAGCTTTCTTT.

This chain links TRBV27 with TRBJ2-5; 10 nucleotides align to TRBD2. The V gene's germline CDR1 is MNHEY and CDR2 SMNVEV (reference sequence). This CDR3 comprises 17 residues. Trimming took 2 bases from V and 2 from J; bases not matched to a gene: 8. In DNA, the CDR3 is TGTGCCAGCAGTTTAGGTCTAGCGGGAGTAAGGCAAGAGACCCAGTACTTC. It translates to CASSLGLAGVRQETQYF.

This chain connects TRBV5-1 to TRBJ1-2, with a tentative D call TRBD1 (6 bases). There are 13 residues in the CDR3. CDR1 and CDR2 from the germline V gene are SGHRS and YFSETQ. V dropped 0 bases and J dropped 5 bases, with 8 bases sitting between them. The chain's CDR3 is CASSLDRAYGYTF. The CDR3 bases are TGCGCCAGCAGCTTGGACAGGGCGTATGGCTACACCTTC. Full variable domain (missing parts from reference TRBV5-1 and TRBJ1-2): KAGVTQTPRYLIKTRGQQVTLSCSPISGHRSVSWYQQTPGQGLQFLFEYFSETQRNKGNFPGRFSGRQFSNSRSEMNVSTLELGDSALYLCASSLDRAYGYTFGSGTRLTVV.

There are many counts of this clone. V usage is TRBV7-9 and J usage is TRBJ1-4; D might be TRBD1 (5 bases). Germline-derived CDR1 and CDR2 are SEHNR and FQNEAQ (reference sequence). The V end lost 3 bases, the J end lost 10 bases, and 12 bases lay between the germline ends. The CDR3 covers 13 residues. CDR3: CASSFGGEGKLFF. CDR3 DNA sequence: TGTGCCAGCAGCTTTGGGGGTGAGGGAAAACTGTTTTTT.

The rearrangement joins TRBV11-2 to TRBJ2-1; a possible D gene is TRBD2 (5 bases). From germline, CDR1 is SGHAT and CDR2 FQNNGV. There are 12 residues in the CDR3. Deletions cut 3 bases from V and 9 bases from J, with 9 bases between. The CDR3 here is CASSFSSGEQFF. CDR3 DNA: TGTGCCAGCAGCTTTTCAAGCGGTGAGCAGTTCTTC.

The chain employs TRBV18 and TRBJ1-1; 11 positions match TRBD1. Germline assignment: CDR1 KGHSH and CDR2 LQKENI. V lost 3 bases and J lost 4; bases outside the gene matches: 7. CDR3 length: 16 amino acids. In DNA, the CDR3 is TGTGCCAGCTCACCGGACAGGGGGCGAGGGATCACTGAAGCTTTCTTT. Translation: CASSPDRGRGITEAFF.

This clone was counted ten times or more. In the same sample, other DNA sequences code for this CDR3. The chain employs TRBV7-9 and TRBJ2-2; 14 positions match TRBD2. This CDR3 is 15 amino acids long. CDR1 and CDR2 from the germline V gene are SEHNR and FQNEAQ (reference sequence). Losses at the gene ends were 8 bases for V and 4 bases for J; bases not matched to a gene: 3. The CDR3 sequence: CASGGLAGGTGELFF. CDR3 sequence (DNA): TGTGCCAGCGGTGGACTAGCGGGAGGCACCGGGGAGCTGTTTTTT. Variable domain in full (rest from reference TRBV7-9 and TRBJ2-2): DTGVSQNPRHKITKRGQNVTFRCDPISEHNRLYWYRQTLGQGPEFLTYFQNEAQLEKSRLLSDRFSAERPKGSFSTLEIQRTEQGDSAMYLCASGGLAGGTGELFFGEGSRLTVL.

This sequence joins TRBV2 and TRBJ2-7; D perhaps matches TRBD2 (6 bases). Germline V gives CDR1 SNHLY, CDR2 FYNNEI. This CDR3 is built from 14 residues. Trimming took off 3 bases at V and 0 bases at J, with 9 bases between the two ends. This CDR3 is CASSDAGTSYEQYF. Here the CDR3 DNA reads TGTGCCAGCAGTGATGCGGGAACCTCCTACGAGCAGTACTTC.

The chain couples TRBV27 to TRBJ1-1; TRBD1 might be the D (5 bases). The CDR3 has 14 residues. Trimming cost V 5 bases and J 9 bases, with 19 bases left between them. Germline V gene lookup returns CDR1 MNHEY and CDR2 SMNVEV (reference sequence). CDR3 DNA sequence: TGTGCCAGCAGTCCCACCCCCGGGGGGTGGAAAGCTTTCTTT. As protein: CASSPTPGGWKAFF.

The chain employs TRBV7-3 and TRBJ2-5; D may be TRBD2 (6 bases). In germline, CDR1 is SGHTA, CDR2 FQGTGA. Deletions cut 1 base from V and 1 base from J, with 10 bases between. The CDR3 is made up of 15 amino acids. The CDR3 sequence is CASSLMGGPQETQYF. In nucleotides, the CDR3 is TGTGCCAGCAGCTTAATGGGGGGACCCCAAGAGACCCAGTACTTC.

This clone was seen only a few times. J is TRBJ2-3 and V is TRBV5-1, with a weak D call TRBD2 (6 bases). Germline CDR1 reads SGHRS; CDR2 reads YFSETQ. Trimming removed 0 bases from V and 5 bases from J, with 13 bases in between. The CDR3 loop spans 15 amino acids. CDR3 in DNA: TGCGCCAGCAGCTTGGAAGAGGTGCGGGAAGATACGCAGTATTTT. Translation: CASSLEEVREDTQYF. The full variable domain, rest sourced from reference TRBV5-1 and TRBJ2-3, is KAGVTQTPRYLIKTRGQQVTLSCSPISGHRSVSWYQQTPGQGLQFLFEYFSETQRNKGNFPGRFSGRQFSNSRSEMNVSTLELGDSALYLCASSLEEVREDTQYFGPGTRLTVL.